The rows below give T cell receptor beta chains drawn from one sample of a study of neurological immune-mediated disorders. TCRdb passed the 5' RACE reads through MiXCR, listing each CDR3 protein once. The table lists approximately 38,000 distinct CDR3 sequences, roughly 2.5% of them singletons. The sample taken for sequencing was PBMCs. These receptors originate from a man aged 45-65 years with multiple sclerosis. Each CDR3 is given without its conserved first and last residue. Each record gives: V gene, J gene, CDR3 protein.

V gene: TRBV18
J gene: TRBJ1-5
CDR3 protein: ASSPAWIGQPQH

V gene: TRBV7-9
J gene: TRBJ1-4
CDR3 protein: ASSPRTDEKLF

V gene: TRBV5-8
J gene: TRBJ1-5
CDR3 protein: ATDRGIWQPQH

V gene: TRBV7-9
J gene: TRBJ2-7
CDR3 protein: ASSKGQGAFEQY

V gene: TRBV7-3
J gene: TRBJ2-1
CDR3 protein: ASSLSSGRNEQF

V gene: TRBV27
J gene: TRBJ1-2
CDR3 protein: ASRGQGNNYGYT

V gene: TRBV15
J gene: TRBJ2-2
CDR3 protein: ATSTLAGKNTGELF

V gene: TRBV3-1
J gene: TRBJ1-2
CDR3 protein: ASSRQGLLDYGYT

V gene: TRBV5-1
J gene: TRBJ1-5
CDR3 protein: ASSAWGDQPQN

V gene: TRBV12-3/TRBV12-4
J gene: TRBJ2-2
CDR3 protein: ASRYSGRANTGELF

V gene: TRBV5-6
J gene: TRBJ2-6
CDR3 protein: ASSFSVGEGSGANVLT

V gene: TRBV11-2
J gene: TRBJ1-5
CDR3 protein: ASSLDLGGPQH

V gene: TRBV5-1
J gene: TRBJ1-4
CDR3 protein: ASSRTNKNEKLF

V gene: TRBV18
J gene: TRBJ2-7
CDR3 protein: ASSPGTYEQY

V gene: TRBV15
J gene: TRBJ1-5
CDR3 protein: ATSREYQGPHQPQH

V gene: TRBV7-2
J gene: TRBJ2-3
CDR3 protein: ASSVGGGTDTQY

V gene: TRBV6-2/TRBV6-3
J gene: TRBJ2-7
CDR3 protein: ASSYLAGSEQY

V gene: TRBV5-1
J gene: TRBJ1-2
CDR3 protein: ASSLPTGTGGLGYT

V gene: TRBV3-1
J gene: TRBJ2-7
CDR3 protein: ARGGCEQY

V gene: TRBV5-6
J gene: TRBJ1-2
CDR3 protein: ASSLAGVEYGYT

V gene: TRBV7-2
J gene: TRBJ2-2
CDR3 protein: ASSLEAAKNTGELF

V gene: TRBV20-1
J gene: TRBJ1-2
CDR3 protein: SARVAASLTIS

V gene: TRBV7-2
J gene: TRBJ2-2
CDR3 protein: ASSLGSTAGELF

V gene: TRBV30
J gene: TRBJ2-5
CDR3 protein: AWSSGGAGTQY

V gene: TRBV5-1
J gene: TRBJ2-3
CDR3 protein: ASSPGPAGGTDTQY

V gene: TRBV3-1
J gene: TRBJ2-7
CDR3 protein: ASSQPGVYEQY

V gene: TRBV20-1
J gene: TRBJ1-1
CDR3 protein: SARPFGRNTEAF

V gene: TRBV5-6
J gene: TRBJ2-5
CDR3 protein: ASSEGTSGGQETQY

V gene: TRBV7-2
J gene: TRBJ2-7
CDR3 protein: ASSLVAYEQY

V gene: TRBV18
J gene: TRBJ2-7
CDR3 protein: ASSLDRDYEQY

V gene: TRBV20-1
J gene: TRBJ1-1
CDR3 protein: SAPLNTEAF

V gene: TRBV24-1
J gene: TRBJ2-7
CDR3 protein: ATSDLRGQGVYEQY

V gene: TRBV21-1
J gene: TRBJ1-5
CDR3 protein: ASSGLGGQPQN

V gene: TRBV12-3/TRBV12-4
J gene: TRBJ1-2
CDR3 protein: ASSRDSAPNYGYT

V gene: TRBV7-3
J gene: TRBJ1-2
CDR3 protein: ASSSGQGAGGYT

V gene: TRBV6-2/TRBV6-3
J gene: TRBJ2-2
CDR3 protein: ASRENTGELF

V gene: TRBV10-3
J gene: TRBJ2-7
CDR3 protein: AISDPGTAYEQY

V gene: TRBV12-3/TRBV12-4
J gene: TRBJ1-2
CDR3 protein: ASSRRQGDGYT

V gene: TRBV19
J gene: TRBJ2-5
CDR3 protein: ASSISGPQETQY

V gene: TRBV25-1
J gene: TRBJ2-3
CDR3 protein: ASSRLAGPADTQY

V gene: TRBV24-1
J gene: TRBJ2-5
CDR3 protein: ATSDSRGGETQY

V gene: TRBV12-3/TRBV12-4
J gene: TRBJ2-1
CDR3 protein: ASTKGMSSYNEQF

V gene: TRBV10-2
J gene: TRBJ1-6
CDR3 protein: ASGRPGRDSPLH

V gene: TRBV7-6
J gene: TRBJ1-6
CDR3 protein: ASSQGEALH

V gene: TRBV14
J gene: TRBJ2-5
CDR3 protein: ASSQIGVAGARETQY

V gene: TRBV27
J gene: TRBJ2-2
CDR3 protein: ASSLAQANANTGELF

V gene: TRBV5-1
J gene: TRBJ2-1
CDR3 protein: ASSLEFGSGGGEQF

V gene: TRBV12-3/TRBV12-4
J gene: TRBJ1-5
CDR3 protein: ASIDRVSLSNQPQH

V gene: TRBV7-8
J gene: TRBJ2-7
CDR3 protein: ASSLVRGQGPYEQY

V gene: TRBV9
J gene: TRBJ2-6
CDR3 protein: ASSVGASGANVLT